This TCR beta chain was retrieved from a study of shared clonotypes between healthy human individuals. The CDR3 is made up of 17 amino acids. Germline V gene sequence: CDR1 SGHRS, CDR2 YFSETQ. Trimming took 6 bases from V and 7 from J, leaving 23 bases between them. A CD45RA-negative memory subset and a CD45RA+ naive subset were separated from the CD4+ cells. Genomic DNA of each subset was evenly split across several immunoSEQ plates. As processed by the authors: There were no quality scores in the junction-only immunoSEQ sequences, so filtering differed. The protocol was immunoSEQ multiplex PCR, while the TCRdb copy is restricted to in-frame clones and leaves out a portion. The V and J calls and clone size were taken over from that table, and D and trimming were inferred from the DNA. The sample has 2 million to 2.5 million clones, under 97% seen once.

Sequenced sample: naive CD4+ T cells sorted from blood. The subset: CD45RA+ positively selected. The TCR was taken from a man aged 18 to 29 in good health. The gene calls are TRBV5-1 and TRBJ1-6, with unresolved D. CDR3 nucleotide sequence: TGCGCCAGCACCAGCTTGGCCTTCGGGGTAGGCAATTCACCCCTCCACTTT. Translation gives CASTSLAFGVGNSPLHF.